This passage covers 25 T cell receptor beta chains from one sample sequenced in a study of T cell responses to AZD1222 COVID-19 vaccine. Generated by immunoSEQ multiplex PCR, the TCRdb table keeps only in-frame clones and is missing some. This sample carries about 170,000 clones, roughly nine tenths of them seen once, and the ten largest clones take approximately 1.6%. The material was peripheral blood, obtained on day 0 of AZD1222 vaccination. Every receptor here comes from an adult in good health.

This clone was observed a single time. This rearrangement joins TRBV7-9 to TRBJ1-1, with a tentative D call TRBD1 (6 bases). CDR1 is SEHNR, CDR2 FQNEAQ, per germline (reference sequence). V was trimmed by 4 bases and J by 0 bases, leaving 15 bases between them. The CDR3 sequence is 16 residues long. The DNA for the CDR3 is TGTGCCAGCAGCTCGCCCCCGGGACATATGAACACTGAAGCTTTCTTT. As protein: CASSSPPGHMNTEAFF.

For the CDR3, the DNA is TGTGCCAGTAGTATCGGACAGGGACGGACAGATACGCAGTATTTT. The encoded protein is CASSIGQGRTDTQYF. This chain joins TRBV19 and TRBJ2-3; 8 bases line up with TRBD1. J was trimmed by 3 bases and V by 3 bases; bases with no gene match: 5. Germline CDR1 is LNHDA and CDR2 is SQIVND (reference sequence). The CDR3 consists of 15 residues.

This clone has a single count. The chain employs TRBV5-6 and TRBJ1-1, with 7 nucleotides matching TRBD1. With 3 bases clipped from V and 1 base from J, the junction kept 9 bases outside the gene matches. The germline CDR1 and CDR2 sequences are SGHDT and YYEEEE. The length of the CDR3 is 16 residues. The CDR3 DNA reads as TGTGCCAGCAGCTCCCGTATGACAGGGACGAACACTGAAGCTTTCTTT. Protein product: CASSSRMTGTNTEAFF.

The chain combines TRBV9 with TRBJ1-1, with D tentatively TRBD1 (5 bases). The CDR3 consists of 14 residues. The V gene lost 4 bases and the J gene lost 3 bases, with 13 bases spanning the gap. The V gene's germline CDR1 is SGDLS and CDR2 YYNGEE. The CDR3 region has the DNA TGTGCCAGCAGCCACGGTTTGGGGGACACTGAAGCTTTCTTT. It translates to CASSHGLGDTEAFF.

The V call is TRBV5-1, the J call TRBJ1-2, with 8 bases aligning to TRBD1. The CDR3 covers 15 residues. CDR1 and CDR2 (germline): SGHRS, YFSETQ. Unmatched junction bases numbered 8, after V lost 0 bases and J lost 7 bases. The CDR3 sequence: CASSLALGTGGGYTF. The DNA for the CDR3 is TGCGCCAGCAGCTTGGCCCTTGGGACAGGAGGTGGCTACACCTTC. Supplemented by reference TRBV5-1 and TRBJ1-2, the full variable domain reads KAGVTQTPRYLIKTRGQQVTLSCSPISGHRSVSWYQQTPGQGLQFLFEYFSETQRNKGNFPGRFSGRQFSNSRSEMNVSTLELGDSALYLCASSLALGTGGGYTFGSGTRLTVV.

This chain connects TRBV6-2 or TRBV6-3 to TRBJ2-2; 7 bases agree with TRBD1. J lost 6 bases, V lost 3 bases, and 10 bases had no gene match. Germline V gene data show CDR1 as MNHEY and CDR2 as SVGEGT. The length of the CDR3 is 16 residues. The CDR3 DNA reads TGTGCCAGCAGTTATCGGTGGACAGGCAGGGCCGGGGAGCTGTTTTTT. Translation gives CASSYRWTGRAGELFF.

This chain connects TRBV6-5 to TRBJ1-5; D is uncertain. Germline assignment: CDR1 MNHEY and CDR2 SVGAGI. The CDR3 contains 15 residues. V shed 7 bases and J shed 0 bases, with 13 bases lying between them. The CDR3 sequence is CASKTTKNSNQPQHF. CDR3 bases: TGTGCCAGCAAAACGACAAAGAATAGCAATCAGCCCCAGCATTTT.

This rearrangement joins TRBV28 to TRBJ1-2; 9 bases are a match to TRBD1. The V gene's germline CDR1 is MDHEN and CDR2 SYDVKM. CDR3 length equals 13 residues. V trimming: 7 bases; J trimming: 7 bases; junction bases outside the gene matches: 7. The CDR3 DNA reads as TGTGCCAGCACCCAAAACAGGGGGCTTGGCTACACCTTC. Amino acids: CASTQNRGLGYTF.

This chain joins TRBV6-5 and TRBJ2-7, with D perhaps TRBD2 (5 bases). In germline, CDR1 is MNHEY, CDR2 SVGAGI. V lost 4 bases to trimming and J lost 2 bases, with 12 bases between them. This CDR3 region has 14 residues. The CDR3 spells CASSSRTGTYEQYF. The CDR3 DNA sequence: TGTGCCAGCAGTTCCCGGACGGGAACCTACGAGCAGTACTTC.

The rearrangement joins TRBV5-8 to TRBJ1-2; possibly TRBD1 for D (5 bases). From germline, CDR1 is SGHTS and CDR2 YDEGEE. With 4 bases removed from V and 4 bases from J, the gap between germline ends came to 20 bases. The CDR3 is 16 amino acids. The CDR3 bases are TGTGCCAGCAGCGGGGGAGCGACCCGATCTGGCTATGGCTACACCTTC. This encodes CASSGGATRSGYGYTF.

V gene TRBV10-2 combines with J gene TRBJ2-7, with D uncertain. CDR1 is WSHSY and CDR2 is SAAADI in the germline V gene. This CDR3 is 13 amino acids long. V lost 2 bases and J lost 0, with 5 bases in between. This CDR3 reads CASSEDSSYEQYF. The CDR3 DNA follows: TGCGCCAGCAGTGAGGATAGCTCCTACGAGCAGTACTTC.

The CDR3 loop reads CASSPGGAQGGQETQYF. The CDR3 bases are TGTGCCAGCAGCCCGGGGGGGGCCCAGGGTGGCCAAGAGACCCAGTACTTC. The chain carries TRBV9 and TRBJ2-5; 8 nucleotides line up with TRBD2. The V gene end was trimmed by 4 bases and the J gene end by 1 base; junction bases not matched to a gene: 12. CDR1 and CDR2 from the germline V gene are SGDLS and YYNGEE. CDR3 length: 17 amino acids.

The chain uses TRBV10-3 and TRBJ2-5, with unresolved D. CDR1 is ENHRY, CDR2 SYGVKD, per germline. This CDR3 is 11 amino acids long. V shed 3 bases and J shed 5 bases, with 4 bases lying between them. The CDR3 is CAISEGETQYF. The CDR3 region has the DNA TGTGCCATCAGTGAAGGGGAGACCCAGTACTTC.

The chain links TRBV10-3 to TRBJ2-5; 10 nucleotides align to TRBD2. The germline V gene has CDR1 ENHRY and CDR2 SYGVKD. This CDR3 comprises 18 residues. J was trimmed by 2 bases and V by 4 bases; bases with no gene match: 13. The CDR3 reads CAISARLAGESSQETQYF. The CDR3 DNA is TGTGCCATCAGTGCAAGGCTAGCGGGAGAGAGTAGTCAAGAGACCCAGTACTTC.

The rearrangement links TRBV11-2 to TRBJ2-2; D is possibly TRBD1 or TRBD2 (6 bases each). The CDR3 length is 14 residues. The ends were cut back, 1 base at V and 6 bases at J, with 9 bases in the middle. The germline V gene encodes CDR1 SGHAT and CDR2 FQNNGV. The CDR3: CASSLVRGAGELFF. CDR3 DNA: TGTGCCAGCAGCTTAGTTAGGGGGGCCGGGGAGCTGTTTTTT.

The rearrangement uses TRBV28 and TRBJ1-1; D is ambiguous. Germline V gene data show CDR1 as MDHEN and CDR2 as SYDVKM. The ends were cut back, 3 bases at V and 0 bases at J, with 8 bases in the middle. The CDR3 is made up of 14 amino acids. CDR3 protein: CASSFGDLNTEAFF. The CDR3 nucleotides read TGTGCCAGCAGTTTTGGAGATCTGAACACTGAAGCTTTCTTT.

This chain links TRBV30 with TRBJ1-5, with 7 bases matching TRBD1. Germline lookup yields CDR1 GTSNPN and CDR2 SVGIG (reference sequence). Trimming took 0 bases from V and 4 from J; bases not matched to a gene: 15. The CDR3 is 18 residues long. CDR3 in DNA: TGTGCCTGGAGTGTACGGAGGGACAGCCGGGGAAGGAATCAGCCCCAGCATTTT. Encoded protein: CAWSVRRDSRGRNQPQHF.

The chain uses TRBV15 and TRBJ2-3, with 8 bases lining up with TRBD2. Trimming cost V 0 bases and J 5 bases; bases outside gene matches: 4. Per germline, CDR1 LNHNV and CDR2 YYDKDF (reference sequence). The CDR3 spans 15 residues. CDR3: CATSRERRGVDTQYF. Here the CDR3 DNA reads TGTGCCACCAGCAGAGAACGGCGGGGGGTAGATACGCAGTATTTT.

The CDR3 DNA reads as TGTGCCAGCAGACCCGGACATCAAGGTTCACCCCTCCACTTT. This encodes CASRPGHQGSPLHF. V gene TRBV14 combines with J gene TRBJ1-6; D might be TRBD1 (5 bases). This CDR3 contains 14 residues. Deletions cut 6 bases from V and 9 bases from J, with 15 bases between. Germline values: CDR1 SGHDN, CDR2 FVKESK.

CDR3 residues: CASRLRSNTEAFF. Here the CDR3 DNA reads TGTGCCAGCAGGCTCAGGAGTAACACTGAAGCTTTCTTT. The rearrangement uses TRBV12-3 or TRBV12-4 and TRBJ1-1; unclear D gene. This CDR3 is built from 13 residues. V was clipped by 6 bases and J by 2 bases, with 10 bases between them.

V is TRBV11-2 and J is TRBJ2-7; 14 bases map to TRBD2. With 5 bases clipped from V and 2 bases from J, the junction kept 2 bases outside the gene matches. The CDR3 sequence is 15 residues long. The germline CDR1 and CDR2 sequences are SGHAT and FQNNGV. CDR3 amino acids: CASSLTSGGAYEQYV. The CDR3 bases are TGTGCCAGCAGCCTGACTAGCGGGGGGGCCTACGAGCAGTACGTC.

The CDR3 here is CASSRLGTTEQFF. CDR3 sequence (DNA): TGTGCCAGCAGCCGTTTAGGGACGACCGAGCAGTTCTTC. The gene calls are TRBV7-9 and TRBJ2-1; D is tentatively TRBD1 or TRBD2 (5 bases each). Deletions cut 5 bases from V and 10 bases from J, with 15 bases between. Germline CDR1 and CDR2: SEHNR and FQNEAQ (reference sequence). The CDR3 contains 13 residues.

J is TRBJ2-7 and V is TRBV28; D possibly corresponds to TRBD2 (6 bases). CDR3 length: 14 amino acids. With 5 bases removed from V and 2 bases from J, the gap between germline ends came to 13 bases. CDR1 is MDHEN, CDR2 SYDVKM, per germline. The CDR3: CASSLPGRPYEQYF. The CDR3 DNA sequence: TGTGCCAGCAGTCTCCCCGGGAGACCCTACGAGCAGTACTTC.

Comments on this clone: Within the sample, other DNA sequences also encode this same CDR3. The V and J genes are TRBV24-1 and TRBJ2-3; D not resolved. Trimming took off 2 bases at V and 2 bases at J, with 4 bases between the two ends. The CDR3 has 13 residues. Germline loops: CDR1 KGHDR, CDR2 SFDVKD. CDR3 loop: CATSDSTTDTQYF. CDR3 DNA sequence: TGTGCCACCAGTGATTCTACCACAGATACGCAGTATTTT.

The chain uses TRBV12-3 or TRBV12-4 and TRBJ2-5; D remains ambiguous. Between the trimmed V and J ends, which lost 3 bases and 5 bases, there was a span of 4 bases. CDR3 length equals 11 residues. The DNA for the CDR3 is TGTGCCAGCAGTTTGAAGGAGACCCAGTACTTC. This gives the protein CASSLKETQYF.